The 5 T cell receptor beta chains below all came from one sample that was sequenced in a study of blood T cell repertoires in COVID-19. The table came from immunoSEQ multiplex PCR; TCRdb's copy has only in-frame clones and leaves some out. The data hold about 440,000 clones, with about 91% observed a single time. The sequenced sample consisted of peripheral blood. The origin of the receptors is a woman between 50 and 59 years old with COVID-19, enrolled during active disease.

This clone has just a few counts. The chain is built from TRBV21-1 and TRBJ2-7; no DNA check was done on the table's D call, TRBD2. TRBV21-1 is described as a pseudogene. The CDR3 consists of 16 residues. Written as DNA, the CDR3 is TGTGCCAGCAGCAAAGTGGGGGGACTAGCGAGTTCCGAGCAGTACTTC. Translated: CASSKVGGLASSEQYF.

The V and J genes are TRBV2 and TRBJ2-3; weak D call: TRBD2 (6 bases). V dropped 7 bases and J dropped 4 bases, with 21 bases sitting between them. This CDR3 spans 16 amino acids. The V gene's germline CDR1 is SNHLY and CDR2 FYNNEI. For the CDR3, the DNA is TGTGCCAGCACTGAGGCGGGACTGGGTTCAGCAGATACGCAGTATTTT. It yields the protein CASTEAGLGSADTQYF. Supplemented by reference TRBV2 and TRBJ2-3, the full variable domain reads EPEVTQTPSHQVTQMGQEVILRCVPISNHLYFYWYRQILGQKVEFLVSFYNNEISEKSEIFDDQFSVERPDGSNFTLKIRSTKLEDSAMYFCASTEAGLGSADTQYFGPGTRLTVL.

The CDR3 nucleotides are TGTGCCATCAAAGGCGGGCCCACAGATACGCAGTATTTT. This sequence encodes CAIKGGPTDTQYF. The chain links TRBV10-3 to TRBJ2-3, with a weak D call TRBD2 (5 bases). This CDR3 spans 13 amino acids. V was clipped by 7 bases and J by 2 bases, with 10 bases between them. Germline V gene lookup returns CDR1 ENHRY and CDR2 SYGVKD.

The genes are TRBV5-1 and TRBJ1-1; maybe TRBD1 (6 bases). The CDR3 runs to 15 residues. V shed 4 bases and J shed 4 bases, with 17 bases lying between them. The germline V gene encodes CDR1 SGHRS and CDR2 YFSETQ. The DNA for the CDR3 is TGCGCCAGCAGCCGAGATACAGGGAGGGGCACTGAAGCTTTCTTT. This codes for CASSRDTGRGTEAFF.

The J gene is TRBJ2-7, the V gene TRBV6-2 or TRBV6-3; possibly TRBD1 for D (5 bases). Germline V gives CDR1 MNHEY, CDR2 SVGEGT. The length of the CDR3 is 13 residues. The V end was cut by 4 bases, the J end by 1 base, with 8 bases between. CDR3 sequence (DNA): TGTGCCAGCAGTTTGACAGTTTCCTACGAGCAGTACTTC. It specifies CASSLTVSYEQYF.